These T cell receptor beta chains were read from a single sample in a study of shared clonotypes between healthy human individuals. Measured with immunoSEQ multiplex PCR; TCRdb has only the in-frame clones, and not every one. This sample carries hundreds of thousands of clones, 75% to 80% of them seen once, and the ten largest clones take about 11%. Sequencing used PBMCs. The receptors derive from a middle-aged woman in good health. Some clones in this sample may be carry-over from other donors' samples. Each CDR3 is given without its conserved first and last residue. The order of the fields is V gene, CDR3 protein.

>TRBV9
ASSLETSGSTWDTQY
>TRBV11-1
ASSDGLSGANVLT
>TRBV6-6
ASSYSRGDNEQF
>TRBV30
AWSVGGPYGYT
>TRBV2
ASRPRGTHYEQY
>TRBV6-5
ASTQRKGYEQY
>TRBV7-6
ASSLLAGGLGEQY
>TRBV30
AWSLYRETQY
>TRBV29-1
SVGATGVDTQY
>TRBV5-6
ASDRGLQETQY
>TRBV11-3
ASSSSRAYNEQF
>TRBV27
ASSFREIGELF
>TRBV14
ASSQHDSWVDGYT
>TRBV11-1
ASSLSCRNQPQH
>TRBV5-1
ASSSDGLGGEQY
>TRBV4-2
ASSQGTGSGANVLT
>TRBV5-1
ASSAGSGHGYTIY
>TRBV5-4
ASSLGGWQPQH
>TRBV2
ASSVGEQY
>TRBV10-3
AISGHQGGQY
>TRBV5-1
ASNSGSLSHEQY
>TRBV20-1
SARSGLEQY
>TRBV10-1
ASSEAGQKNIQY
>TRBV27
ASSSIRGSLSYEQY
>TRBV11-3
ASSRDVNTEAF
>TRBV5-1
ASSLEPHPDLSYGYT
>TRBV9
ASSATGSREKLF
>TRBV15
AMSFTENTIAF
>TRBV6-1
ASSEFEQGNYGYT
>TRBV4-1
ASSQAGAKNIQY
>TRBV30
AWSVALEAL
>TRBV7-9
ASWSWGGEQF
>TRBV5-1
ASSTGQPLETQY
>TRBV28
ASSDDRNTEAF
>TRBV6-5
ASSYSRYEQY
>TRBV27
ASTSWNPGQGANYGYT
>TRBV19
ASRVAHGANVLT
>TRBV5-6
ASSLGLLSNYGYT
>TRBV7-2
ASSLYPGRVTGELF
>TRBV15
ATSRLQGFPMNTEAF
>TRBV28
ALGGTEYGYT
>TRBV7-8
ASSLGGGRNQPQH
>TRBV7-8
ASSLLRTSGRAGTGELF
>TRBV30
AWSLDMSYEHY
>TRBV6-1
ASSPRVNTEAF
>TRBV28
ASSFGGLNTGELF
>TRBV10-3
AISESRTGSNYGYT
>TRBV11-2
ASSLRASGAPYEQY
>TRBV18
ASSPGRATNEKLF
>TRBV28
ASSLRRVYEQY
>TRBV5-1
ASSPPTSGNEQF
>TRBV27
ASSSFLREGREQY
>TRBV29-1
SVDWDRGTEAF
>TRBV10-3
AISDSGTSYGYT
>TRBV14
ASSQDARVVRGTDTQY
>TRBV28
ASSPPGQHYGYT
>TRBV11-2
ASSLVVWTGWNEQF